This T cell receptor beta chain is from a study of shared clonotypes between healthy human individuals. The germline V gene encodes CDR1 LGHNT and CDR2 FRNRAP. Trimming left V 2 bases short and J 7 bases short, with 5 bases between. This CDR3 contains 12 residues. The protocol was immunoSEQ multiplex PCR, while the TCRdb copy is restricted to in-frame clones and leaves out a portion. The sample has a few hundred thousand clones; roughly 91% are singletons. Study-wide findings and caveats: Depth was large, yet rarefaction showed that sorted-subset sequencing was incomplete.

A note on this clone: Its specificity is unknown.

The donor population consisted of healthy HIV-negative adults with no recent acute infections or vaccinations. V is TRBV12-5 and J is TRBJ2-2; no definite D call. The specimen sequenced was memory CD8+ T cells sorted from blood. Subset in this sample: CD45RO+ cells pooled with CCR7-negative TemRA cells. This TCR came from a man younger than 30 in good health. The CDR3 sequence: CASGLLGGELFF. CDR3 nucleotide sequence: TGTGCTAGTGGTTTGCTCGGCGGGGAGCTGTTTTTT.